The T cell receptor (beta chain) described here comes from a study of T cell responses to AZD1222 COVID-19 vaccine. Broader study findings: Clonal diversity may have been underestimated, and the donors were mostly white British, with more females than males.

The data were produced by immunoSEQ multiplex PCR, yet TCRdb's version contains in-frame clones alone and is incomplete. The sample lists 150,000 to 200,000 clones, approximately 94% occurring once. This clone was recorded a few times. Its target is unknown. Germline V gene data show CDR1 as KGHSH and CDR2 as LQKENI. The germline V and J ends were trimmed by 2 bases and 1 base, with 13 bases remaining between them. The CDR3 has 16 amino acids. The receptor's source is an adult in good health. This material consisted of peripheral blood, taken on day 0 of AZD1222 vaccination. The chain recombines TRBV18 with TRBJ2-3, with D tentatively TRBD2 (5 bases). This CDR3 reads CASSPTPSTRTDTQYF. DNA for the CDR3: TGTGCCAGCTCACCAACTCCTAGCACCCGCACAGATACGCAGTATTTT.